The T cell receptor beta chain described here comes from a study of T cell responses to AZD1222 COVID-19 vaccine. Overall study results and limits: Donors were mostly white British, more females; clonal diversity possibly underestimated. Sampling that yielded the repertoires occurred only after the peak T cell response.

The CDR3 loop spans 13 amino acids. Trimming removed 3 bases at V and 4 bases at J, with 9 bases between. Germline V gene lookup returns CDR1 LNHDA and CDR2 SQIVND (reference sequence). Of note for this clone: Its matching antigen is unknown.

Assay used: immunoSEQ multiplex PCR; TCRdb lists only in-frame clones, some missing. The sample consists of 150,000 to 200,000 clones, approximately 93% of them appearing once. This receptor was obtained from an adult in good health. The material was peripheral blood, obtained on day 0 of AZD1222 vaccination. The V call is TRBV19, the J call TRBJ1-2, with a tentative D call TRBD1 (5 bases). The DNA of the CDR3 is TGTGCCAGTAGTATGGGGCAGAGCTATGGCTACACCTTC. Translated: CASSMGQSYGYTF.